This TCR beta chain was profiled in a study of T-cell memory formation after mild COVID-19. This clonotype showed up just a few times. What it binds is not known. TCRdb ran MiXCR on the 5' RACE reads and lists one entry per CDR3 protein. The sample includes about 340,000 distinct CDR3 sequences, about an eighth of them seen just once. Study-wide results and caveats: Memory from before infection featured some responding clones, which suggests cross-reactive memory joined. Contracting clones from day 15 to 85 showed balanced CD4/CD8; later expanders favored CD4+.

Germline CDR1 and CDR2: DFQATT and SNEGSKA (reference sequence). The CDR3 runs to 15 residues. The V end lost 4 bases, the J end lost 1 base, and 13 bases lay between the germline ends. The sequence derives from a man between 18 and 35 years old who had mild COVID-19 (a few samples of this study predate the infection). Cell type and time point are not known. The sequenced material came from PBMCs or a T cell subset sorted from them (not recorded which). The chain couples TRBV20-1 to TRBJ2-2; D remains ambiguous. The CDR3 DNA is TGCAGTGCTAACTCGGAAGTTTGGAACACCGGGGAGCTGTTTTTT. Amino acid sequence: CSANSEVWNTGELFF.